This TCR beta chain derives from a study of T cell responses to AZD1222 COVID-19 vaccine. TCRdb keeps only in-frame clones here, not all; method: immunoSEQ multiplex PCR. The table lists more than 85,000 clones, around 90% of them singletons. Trimming shortened V by 0 bases and J by 4 bases, and 10 bases separated the two germline ends. The CDR3 is made up of 15 amino acids. Per the germline V gene, CDR1 is LGHDT and CDR2 is YNNKEL (reference sequence). The chain recombines TRBV3-1 (or the pseudogene TRBV3-2) with TRBJ1-3, with D possibly matching TRBD1 (5 bases). The sample was peripheral blood, taken on day 0 of AZD1222 vaccination. This TCR was sampled from an adult in good health. The CDR3 spells CASSQDGDAGNTIYF. The CDR3 nucleotides are TGTGCCAGCAGCCAAGATGGGGACGCAGGAAACACCATATATTTT.